A single sample gave rise to the 7 T cell receptor beta chains below, sequenced in a study of Tregs in tolerant kidney transplant recipients. What these receptors recognize is not known. Produced via immunoSEQ multiplex PCR; TCRdb's table is partial and in-frame only. The sample comprises about 2,400 clones, 42% of which are singletons, and more than 7% rests with the top ten. What was sequenced was Tregs from blood cultured with allogeneic cells. The receptors shown here come from a human donor in good health.

This clone is medium-sized. The chain couples TRBV12-5 to TRBJ2-1, with TRBD2 matching over 15 bases. CDR1 and CDR2 (germline): LGHNT, FRNRAP. This CDR3 has 17 amino acids. The ends lost 4 bases at V and 0 bases at J; junction bases unmatched: 1. CDR3 sequence (DNA): TGTGCTAGTGGTTGGACTAGCGGGAGGGGCTCCTACAATGAGCAGTTCTTC. This gives the protein CASGWTSGRGSYNEQFF.

This clone was seen more than once but under ten times. The chain joins TRBV5-1 to TRBJ1-1; D is unclear. Germline CDR1 reads SGHRS; CDR2 reads YFSETQ. This CDR3 has 13 amino acids. With 5 bases removed from V and 0 bases from J, the gap between germline ends came to 8 bases. CDR3 coding DNA: TGCGCCAGCAGGAAGACGGTGAACACTGAAGCTTTCTTT. Its translation is CASRKTVNTEAFF.

In this sample, this clone turned up a few times. The CDR3 DNA reads as TGTGCCAGCAGCGCCCGACAGAGCTATAATTCACCCCTCCACTTT. Residues: CASSARQSYNSPLHF. The rearrangement links TRBV7-8 to TRBJ1-6; a weak D match, TRBD1 (5 bases). The ends were cut back, 5 bases at V and 3 bases at J, with 11 bases in the middle. Looked up from germline, CDR1 is SGHVS and CDR2 is FQNEAQ. The CDR3 spans 15 residues.

This clone was recorded a few times. The V and J genes are TRBV10-3 and TRBJ2-1; 10 positions match TRBD2. The J segment lost 9 bases and the V segment lost 9 bases, leaving 2 bases of the junction unmatched. Germline assignment: CDR1 ENHRY and CDR2 SYGVKD. The length of the CDR3 is 11 residues. CDR3 bases: TGTGCCATAGCGGGAGGGTCTGAGCAGTTCTTC. Translated, it gives CAIAGGSEQFF.

This clone was seen a few times. The gene calls are TRBV19 and TRBJ1-2, with D possibly matching TRBD1 (6 bases). Germline values: CDR1 LNHDA, CDR2 SQIVND (reference sequence). Trimming stripped 1 base from V and 6 bases from J, with 15 bases between. The CDR3 runs 15 residues. Here the CDR3 DNA reads TGTGCCAGTAGTATAGGTGGCAGGGGATTCAATGGCTACACCTTC. It yields the protein CASSIGGRGFNGYTF. Using reference TRBV19 and TRBJ1-2 for the parts outside the CDR3, the full variable domain is DGGITQSPKYLFRKEGQNVTLSCEQNLNHDAMYWYRQDPGQGLRLIYYSQIVNDFQKGDIAEGYSVSREKKESFPLTVTSAQKNPTAFYLCASSIGGRGFNGYTFGSGTRLTVV.

J is TRBJ1-5 and V is TRBV6-6, with 8 bases that match TRBD1. This CDR3 comprises 14 residues. V shed 2 bases, J shed 5 bases, and the junction held 2 bases outside the gene matches. The germline V gene encodes CDR1 MNHNY and CDR2 SVGAGI (reference sequence). The CDR3 DNA sequence: TGTGCCAGCAGTTACCTCAGGGGGCATCAGCCCCAGCATTTT. It codes for CASSYLRGHQPQHF.

This sequence joins TRBV7-9 and TRBJ2-3; 8 bases match TRBD2. The CDR3 runs to 16 residues. Germline V gene sequence: CDR1 SEHNR, CDR2 FQNEAQ (reference sequence). The V segment lost 2 bases and the J segment 0 bases; nucleotides outside the gene matches: 4. CDR3 nucleotide sequence: TGTGCCAGCAGCTTAACGGGCGGGAGGAGCACAGATACGCAGTATTTT. It yields the protein CASSLTGGRSTDTQYF.